This entry concerns a single T cell receptor (beta chain). What this receptor recognizes is not known. Per-base quality was not reported, and no clone a single base away is much larger than it. Library preparation used the immunoSEQ multiplex PCR assay. About 10^5 TCR templates per sample were assayed by the deep sequencing platform. Genomic DNA extracted from sorted T cells was used for TCRbeta CDR3 sequencing. Per the source publication's procedure: The R programming language was used for the clonal analysis of the TCRbeta CDR3 data. Alloreactive CD4+ and CD8+ clones were defined by comparing unstimulated samples with post-reaction CFSE-low samples. Alloreactive CD4+ clones were assigned to regulatory or non-regulatory origin by matching sequences to sorted unstimulated Treg and non-Treg repertoires. This immuneACCESS table, as held by TCRdb, lists in-frame sequences with V and J called but not all clones. Of the missing ones, under half trace to an unresolved V gene in checked studies; the others have no known cause. V, J and clone size derive from that table, while D and trimming were established from the DNA sequence. The sample has about 110,000 clones on record, 92% of them singletons. 0.65% to 0.9% of the sample comes from the top ten.

The data are from a study of siplizumab effects on memory and regulatory T cells (dated by TCRdb to about 2019). As for the study more broadly: The study looked at the effect of siplizumab, an anti-CD2 antibody, on alloreactive T-cell subsets in allogeneic mixed lymphocyte reactions made from human PBMCs.

Sorted unstimulated T cells, along with proliferating T cells recovered from mixed lymphocyte reactions, underwent TCRbeta CDR3 sequencing. Fresh whole blood from over eight HLA-typed healthy donors served as the source for isolating PBMCs. To map where alloreactive clones came from, CD4+ regulatory T cells in the unstimulated state were FACS-sorted. Study-wide conclusions, independent of this receptor: Because sequences below about 10^-5 frequency were poorly captured, only a minor fraction of alloreactive clones could be mapped to unstimulated subsets. For roughly 75-96% of proliferating CD4+ or CD8+ clones, no naive or memory phenotype could be assigned. Siplizumab significantly lowered the cumulative frequency of alloreactive sequences that could be traced to unstimulated CD4+ memory T cells. Whether proliferating Tregs from siplizumab cultures actually had suppressive function was not functionally confirmed. Greater diversity appeared to be present in unstimulated naive T cells than in memory T cells, and a substantial contribution to the alloresponse seemed to be made by naive cells. Of the alloreactive CD4+ clones that could be mapped, the Treg-derived share averaged about 70% with siplizumab compared with approximately 30% in control reactions.

This receptor was identified in a human donor in good health. Sequenced: Tregs sorted from blood.

The nucleotide sequence is given as TGCGCCAGCAGCGTGACGGGACTCAGCAATCAGCCCCAGCATTTT. Its amino acids are CASSVTGLSNQPQHF. The sequence links TRBV5-1 to TRBJ1-5; the D gene is perhaps TRBD1, from 5 matching bases. V is cut by 4 bases and J by 1 base, and the space between the germline ends is 12 bases. Taken from the germline V gene, the CDR1 and CDR2 loops are SGHRS and YFSETQ. The CDR3 runs 15 amino acids, cysteine and phenylalanine included. CDR3 DNA only is kept here, 45 bases in frame from base 1.